The rows below give T cell receptor beta chains drawn from one sample of a study of blood T cell repertoires in COVID-19. Clones were sequenced by immunoSEQ multiplex PCR, and TCRdb holds only the in-frame ones, with some missing. The sample contains 190,000 or so clones, around 87% of which appear only once. Sequenced sample: peripheral blood. These receptor sequences come from a man aged 35-49 years with active or convalescent COVID-19. Each CDR3 is given with its conserved first and last residue. D genes are given only for firm matches. Not all rows give a size; the values are once, few, many and, for expanded clones, a class.

clone size	V gene	J gene	D gene	CDR3 protein	CDR3 DNA
NA	TRBV9	TRBJ1-4	TRBD1	CASKPGQGANEKLFF	TGTGCCAGCAAACCGGGACAGGGGGCGAACGAAAAACTGTTTTTT
NA	TRBV12-3/TRBV12-4	TRBJ1-1	NA	CASSLQGGKAFF	TGTGCCAGCAGTTTACAGGGAGGGAAAGCTTTCTTT
NA	TRBV2	TRBJ2-7	NA	CASSEDRGAYEQYF	TGTGCCAGCAGTGAAGACCGGGGTGCCTACGAGCAGTACTTC
NA	TRBV6-5	TRBJ2-7	NA	CASSPRDSGGAYF	TGTGCCAGCAGCCCGAGGGACTCCGGGGGTGCGTACTTC
NA	TRBV11-2	TRBJ2-7	TRBD2	CASSLAGGVYEQYF	TGTGCCAGCAGCTTAGCGGGAGGGGTCTACGAGCAGTACTTC
NA	TRBV10-2	TRBJ2-7	NA	CASSEYSSYEQYF	TGCGCCAGCAGTGAGTACAGCTCCTACGAGCAGTACTTC
NA	TRBV6-1	TRBJ1-4	NA	CASSEERSRGREKLFF	TGTGCCAGCAGTGAGGAGAGGTCCAGGGGTAGAGAAAAACTGTTTTTT
once	TRBV6-5	TRBJ1-1	NA	CASSYSGGMGTEAFF	TGTGCCAGCAGTTACTCCGGGGGTATGGGCACTGAAGCTTTCTTT
NA	TRBV30	TRBJ1-3	TRBD1	CAWGVGTGGNTIYF	TGTGCCTGGGGCGTAGGGACAGGTGGAAACACCATATATTTT
NA	TRBV5-5	TRBJ2-5	NA	CASSFAAREETQYF	TGTGCCAGCAGCTTCGCTGCGAGAGAAGAGACCCAGTACTTC
few	TRBV7-2	TRBJ2-1	NA	CASSLGGSDEQFF	TGTGCCAGCAGCTTAGGAGGGTCAGATGAGCAGTTCTTC
NA	TRBV28	TRBJ2-7	NA	CASSFQGLGSYEQYF	TGTGCCAGCAGTTTCCAGGGCTTAGGGTCCTACGAGCAGTACTTC
NA	TRBV30	TRBJ2-7	NA	CACQRTGLGEQYF	TGTGCCTGCCAACGAACAGGTTTGGGCGAGCAGTACTTC
NA	TRBV11-2	TRBJ2-4	NA	CASSSRGGIQYF	TGTGCCAGCAGCTCTAGAGGGGGCATTCAGTACTTC
NA	TRBV5-4	TRBJ1-2	TRBD1	CASSMGQGAIGYTF	TGTGCCAGCAGCATGGGACAGGGGGCGATCGGCTACACCTTC
NA	TRBV15	TRBJ1-5	TRBD1	CATSSGGTGGSQPQHF	TGTGCCACCAGCAGTGGGGGCACAGGGGGAAGTCAGCCCCAGCATTTT
NA	TRBV19	TRBJ2-2	NA	CASSIAERAGELFF	TGTGCCAGTAGTATAGCGGAGAGGGCCGGGGAGCTGTTTTTT
NA	TRBV9	TRBJ2-1	TRBD1	CASSISWTGHNEQFF	TGTGCCAGCAGCATCTCCTGGACAGGCCACAATGAGCAGTTCTTC
NA	TRBV2	TRBJ2-7	NA	CASSVGGPYEQYF	TGTGCCAGCAGTGTGGGGGGGCCCTACGAGCAGTACTTC
NA	TRBV7-8	TRBJ1-5	NA	CASSSQHDQPQHF	TGTGCCAGCAGCTCGCAACACGATCAGCCCCAGCATTTT
NA	TRBV28	TRBJ1-2	NA	CASSVEEHGYTF	TGTGCCAGCAGTGTAGAGGAACATGGCTACACCTTC
once	TRBV4-1	TRBJ1-1	NA	CASSQDRGRNTEAFF	TGCGCCAGCAGCCAAGATAGGGGCAGGAACACTGAAGCTTTCTTT
once	TRBV5-5	TRBJ1-1	TRBD1	CASSLRDSPNTEAFF	TGTGCCAGCAGCCTCCGGGACAGCCCAAACACTGAAGCTTTCTTT
NA	TRBV2	TRBJ1-2	NA	CASSEHQGMGGYTF	TGTGCCAGCAGTGAACATCAGGGGATGGGGGGCTACACCTTC
NA	TRBV5-1	TRBJ2-7	TRBD1	CASSFDRERGYEQYF	TGCGCCAGCAGCTTTGACAGGGAACGTGGATACGAGCAGTACTTC
NA	TRBV28	TRBJ1-6	NA	CASSFVVSGHFNSPLHF	TGTGCCAGCAGTTTCGTTGTTTCGGGACACTTTAATTCACCCCTCCACTTT
NA	TRBV27	TRBJ2-1	TRBD1	CASSASGTASYNEQFF	TGTGCCAGCAGTGCCTCCGGGACAGCCTCCTACAATGAGCAGTTCTTC
NA	TRBV6-5	TRBJ1-6	TRBD1	CASSYGTGGDSPLHF	TGTGCCAGCAGTTACGGGACAGGGGGGGATTCACCCCTCCACTTT
many	TRBV24-1	TRBJ1-1	NA	CATTWRATTWDTEAFF	TGTGCCACCACGTGGAGAGCCACCACCTGGGACACTGAAGCTTTCTTT